This TCR beta chain appears in the sequencing data of a study of T cell responses to AZD1222 COVID-19 vaccine. Worth noting for this clone: Its antigen is not identified.

CDR3 length equals 15 residues. V was clipped by 3 bases and J by 3 bases; unmatched bases: 3. Per germline, CDR1 WNHNN and CDR2 SYGVQD (reference sequence). Study-level results: Spike-specific TCR breadth and depth both grew after two AZD1222 doses. In all cases, repertoires were sampled only after the peak T cell response. Within unmutated variant regions lay the reported targets of nearly half of spike-specific TCRs. It should be noted that donors were predominantly white British and more often female, and clonal diversity was possibly underestimated.

The data were produced by immunoSEQ multiplex PCR, yet TCRdb's version contains in-frame clones alone and is incomplete. The table includes 77,000 or so clones, approximately 89% detected once. The chain employs TRBV10-1 and TRBJ2-5; 11 bases are a match to TRBD2. This clonotype was obtained from an adult who received the AZD1222 COVID-19 vaccine. The sample here was peripheral blood, taken 28 days after the second AZD1222 dose. The CDR3 bases are TGCGCCAGCAGTGACACTAGCGGGAGTGAAGAGACCCAGTACTTC. This sequence encodes CASSDTSGSEETQYF.